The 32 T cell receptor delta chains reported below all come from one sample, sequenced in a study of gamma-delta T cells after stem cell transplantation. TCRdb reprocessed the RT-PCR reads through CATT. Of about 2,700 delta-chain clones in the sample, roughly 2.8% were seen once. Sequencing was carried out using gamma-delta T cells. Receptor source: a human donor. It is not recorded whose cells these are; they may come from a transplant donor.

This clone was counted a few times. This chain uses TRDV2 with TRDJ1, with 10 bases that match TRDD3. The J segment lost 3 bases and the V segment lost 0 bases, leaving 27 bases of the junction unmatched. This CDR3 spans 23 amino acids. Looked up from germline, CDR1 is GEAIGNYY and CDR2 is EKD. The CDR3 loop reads CACDTVASPTGGLGVIDADKLIF. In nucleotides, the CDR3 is TGTGCCTGTGACACCGTAGCCTCCCCTACTGGGGGATTAGGAGTTATTGACGCCGATAAACTCATCTTT.

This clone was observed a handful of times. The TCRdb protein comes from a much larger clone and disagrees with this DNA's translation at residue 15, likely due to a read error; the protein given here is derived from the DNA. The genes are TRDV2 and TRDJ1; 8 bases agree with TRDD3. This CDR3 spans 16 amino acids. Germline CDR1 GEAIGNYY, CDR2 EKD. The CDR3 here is CACDLLGAQYTDKLTF. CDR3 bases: TGTGCCTGTGATTTACTGGGGGCTCAGTACACCGATAAACTCACCTTT.

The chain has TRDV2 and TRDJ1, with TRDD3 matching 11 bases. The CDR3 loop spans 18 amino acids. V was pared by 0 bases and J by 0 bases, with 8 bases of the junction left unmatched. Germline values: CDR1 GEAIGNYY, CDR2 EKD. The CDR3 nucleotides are TGTGCCTGTGACACCGTCTCGAAACTGGGGGATAACACCGATAAACTCATCTTT. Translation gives CACDTVSKLGDNTDKLIF.

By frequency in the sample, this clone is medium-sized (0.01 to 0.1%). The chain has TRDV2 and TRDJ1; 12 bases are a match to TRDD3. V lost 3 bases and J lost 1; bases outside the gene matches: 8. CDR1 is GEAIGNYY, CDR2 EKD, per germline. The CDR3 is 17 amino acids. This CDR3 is CACDYVLGDTSTDKLIF. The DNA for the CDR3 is TGTGCCTGTGACTACGTACTGGGGGATACTAGCACCGATAAACTCATCTTT.

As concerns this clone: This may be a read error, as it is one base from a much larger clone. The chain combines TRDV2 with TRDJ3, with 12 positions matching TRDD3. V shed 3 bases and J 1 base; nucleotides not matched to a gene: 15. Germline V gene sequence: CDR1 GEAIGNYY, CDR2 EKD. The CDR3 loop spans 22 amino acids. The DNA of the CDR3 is TGTGCCTGTGACCGACCCCCACTGGGGGATACTACTCTGTCCTGGGACACCCGACAGATGTTTTTC. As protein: CACDRPPLGDTTLSWDTRQMFF.

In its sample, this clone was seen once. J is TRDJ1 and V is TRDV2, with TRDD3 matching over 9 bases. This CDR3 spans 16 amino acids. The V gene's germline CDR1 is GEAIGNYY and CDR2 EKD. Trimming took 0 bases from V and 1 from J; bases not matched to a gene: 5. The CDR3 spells CACDTVSGGSTDKLIF. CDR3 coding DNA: TGTGCCTGTGACACCGTATCTGGGGGATCCACCGATAAACTCATCTTT.

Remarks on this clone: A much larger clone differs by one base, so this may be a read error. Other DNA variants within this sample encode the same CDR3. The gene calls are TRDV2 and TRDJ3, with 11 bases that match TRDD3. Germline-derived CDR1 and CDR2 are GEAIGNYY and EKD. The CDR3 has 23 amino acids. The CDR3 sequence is CACDTVEIGGYGQSSWDTRQMFF. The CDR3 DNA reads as TGTGCCTGTGACACCGTTGAAATTGGGGGATACGGGCAAAGCTCCTGGGACACTCGACAGATGTTTTTC.

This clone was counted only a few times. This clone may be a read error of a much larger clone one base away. CDR3 coding DNA: TGTGCCTGTGACACCGTACTGGGGGATACCGACTCCTGTGACACCCGACAGATGTTTTTC. It is translated as CACDTVLGDTDSCDTRQMFF. This chain joins TRDV2 and TRDJ3, with 12 bases matching TRDD3. Germline V gives CDR1 GEAIGNYY, CDR2 EKD. CDR3 length: 20 amino acids.

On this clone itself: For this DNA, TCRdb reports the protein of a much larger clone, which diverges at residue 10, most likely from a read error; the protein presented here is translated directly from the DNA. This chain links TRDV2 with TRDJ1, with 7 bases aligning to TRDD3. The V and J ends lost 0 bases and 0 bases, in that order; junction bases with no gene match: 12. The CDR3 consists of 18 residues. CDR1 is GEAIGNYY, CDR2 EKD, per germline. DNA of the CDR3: TGTGCCTGTGACACCATACCTACTGGGGTACTGTACACCGATAAACTCATCTTT. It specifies CACDTIPTGVLYTDKLIF.

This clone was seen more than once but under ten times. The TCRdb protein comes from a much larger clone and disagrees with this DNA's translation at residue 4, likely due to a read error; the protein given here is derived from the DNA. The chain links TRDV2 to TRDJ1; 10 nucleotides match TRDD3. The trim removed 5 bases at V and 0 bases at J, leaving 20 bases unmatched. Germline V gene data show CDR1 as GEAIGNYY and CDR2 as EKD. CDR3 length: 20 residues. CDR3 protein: CACGRLVLGDWERDTDKLIF. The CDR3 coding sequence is TGTGCCTGTGGCCGGCTCGTACTGGGGGATTGGGAAAGGGACACCGATAAACTCATCTTT.

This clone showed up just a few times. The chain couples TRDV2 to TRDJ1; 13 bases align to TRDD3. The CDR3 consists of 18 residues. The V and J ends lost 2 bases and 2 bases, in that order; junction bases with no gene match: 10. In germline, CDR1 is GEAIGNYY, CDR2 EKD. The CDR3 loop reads CACDILTGGYGRTDKLIF. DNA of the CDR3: TGTGCCTGTGACATTCTCACTGGGGGATACGGTCGGACCGATAAACTCATCTTT.

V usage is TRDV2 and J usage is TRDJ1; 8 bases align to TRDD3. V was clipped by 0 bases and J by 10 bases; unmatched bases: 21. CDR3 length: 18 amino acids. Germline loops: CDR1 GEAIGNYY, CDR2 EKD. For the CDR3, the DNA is TGTGCCTGTGACACCGTTGGCAGGGTGGGGGATCCCCGGAGAGGACTCATCTTT. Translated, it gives CACDTVGRVGDPRRGLIF.

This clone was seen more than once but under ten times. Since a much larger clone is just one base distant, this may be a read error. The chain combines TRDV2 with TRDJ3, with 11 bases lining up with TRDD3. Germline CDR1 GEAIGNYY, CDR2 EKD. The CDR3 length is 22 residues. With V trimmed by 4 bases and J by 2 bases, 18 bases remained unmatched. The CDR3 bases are TGTGCCTGTGATACACCAGGTGGGGGATACGCGATAAAGCCCTGGGACACCCGACAGATGTTTTTC. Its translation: CACDTPGGGYAIKPWDTRQMFF.

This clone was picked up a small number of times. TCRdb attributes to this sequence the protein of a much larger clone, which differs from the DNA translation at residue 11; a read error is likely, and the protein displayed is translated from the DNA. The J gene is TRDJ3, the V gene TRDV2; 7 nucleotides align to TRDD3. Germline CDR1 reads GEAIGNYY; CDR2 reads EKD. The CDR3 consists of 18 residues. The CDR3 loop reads CACAPLGPSSRDTRQMFF. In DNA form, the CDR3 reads TGTGCCTGTGCGCCACTGGGGCCCAGCTCCCGGGACACCCGACAGATGTTTTTC.

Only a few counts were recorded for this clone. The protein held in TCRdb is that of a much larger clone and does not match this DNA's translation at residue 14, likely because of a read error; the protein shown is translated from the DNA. The CDR3 reads CACDSLLGDRSRGADKLIF. Written as DNA, the CDR3 is TGTGCCTGTGACTCCTTACTGGGGGATAGATCCCGTGGGGCCGATAAACTCATCTTT. The rearrangement links TRDV2 to TRDJ1, with 11 bases identical to TRDD3. The junction had 17 bases not matched to a gene; V was cut back by 3 bases and J by 3 bases. The V gene's germline CDR1 is GEAIGNYY and CDR2 EKD. The CDR3 is made up of 19 amino acids.

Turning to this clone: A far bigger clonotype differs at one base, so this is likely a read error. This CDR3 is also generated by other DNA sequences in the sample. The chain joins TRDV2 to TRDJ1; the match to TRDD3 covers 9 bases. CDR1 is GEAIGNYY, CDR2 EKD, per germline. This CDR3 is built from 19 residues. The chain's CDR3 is CACDTVRGILSTWADKLIF. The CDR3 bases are TGTGCTTGTGACACCGTAAGGGGGATACTTTCAACTTGGGCCGATAAACTCATCTTT.

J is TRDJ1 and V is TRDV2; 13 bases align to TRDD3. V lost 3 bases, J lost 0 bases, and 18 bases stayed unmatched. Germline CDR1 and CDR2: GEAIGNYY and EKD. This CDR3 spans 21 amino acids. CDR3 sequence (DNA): TGTGCCTGTGACGCGGTCCGTACTGGGGGATACGTAGGATCGTACACCGATAAACTCATCTTT. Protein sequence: CACDAVRTGGYVGSYTDKLIF.

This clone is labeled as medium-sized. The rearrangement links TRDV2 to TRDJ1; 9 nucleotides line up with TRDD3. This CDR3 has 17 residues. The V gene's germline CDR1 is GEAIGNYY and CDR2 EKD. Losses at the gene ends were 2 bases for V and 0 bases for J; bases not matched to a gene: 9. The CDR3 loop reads CACDRLGDPSNTDKLIF. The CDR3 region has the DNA TGTGCCTGTGACAGACTGGGGGACCCCTCTAACACCGATAAACTCATCTTT.

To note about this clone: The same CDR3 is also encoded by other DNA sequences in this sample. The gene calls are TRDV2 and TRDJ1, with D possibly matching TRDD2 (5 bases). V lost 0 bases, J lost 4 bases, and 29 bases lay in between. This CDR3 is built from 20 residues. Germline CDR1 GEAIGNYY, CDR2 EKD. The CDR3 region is CACDTVATFPAQVQSDKLIF. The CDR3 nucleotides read TGTGCCTGTGACACCGTAGCCACCTTTCCTGCCCAGGTACAAAGCGATAAACTCATCTTT.

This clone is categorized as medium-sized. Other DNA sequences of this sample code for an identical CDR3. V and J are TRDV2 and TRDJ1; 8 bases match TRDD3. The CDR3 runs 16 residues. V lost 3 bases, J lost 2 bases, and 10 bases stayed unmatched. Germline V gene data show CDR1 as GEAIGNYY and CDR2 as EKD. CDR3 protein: CACDEAGIRETDKLIF. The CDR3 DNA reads TGTGCCTGTGACGAGGCTGGGATACGGGAGACCGATAAACTCATCTTT.

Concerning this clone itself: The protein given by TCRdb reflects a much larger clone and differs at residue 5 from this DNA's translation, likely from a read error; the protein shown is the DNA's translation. This chain's CDR3 is CACDALLGDKKDTDKLIF. CDR3 in DNA: TGTGCCTGTGACGCCTTACTGGGGGATAAAAAGGACACCGATAAACTCATCTTT. V gene TRDV2 combines with J gene TRDJ1; the match to TRDD3 covers 11 bases. The CDR3 contains 18 residues. Trimming at V came to 3 bases and at J to 0 bases, leaving 11 bases not matched to a gene. Per germline, CDR1 GEAIGNYY and CDR2 EKD.

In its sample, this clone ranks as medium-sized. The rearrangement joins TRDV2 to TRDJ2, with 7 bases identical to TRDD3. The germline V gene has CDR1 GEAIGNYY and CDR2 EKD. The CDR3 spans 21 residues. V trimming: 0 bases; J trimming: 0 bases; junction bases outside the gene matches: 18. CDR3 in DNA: TGTGCCTGTGACACCTTGGGACTGGGGTCGTCCGTCGAACCTTTGACAGCACAACTCTTCTTT. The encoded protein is CACDTLGLGSSVEPLTAQLFF.

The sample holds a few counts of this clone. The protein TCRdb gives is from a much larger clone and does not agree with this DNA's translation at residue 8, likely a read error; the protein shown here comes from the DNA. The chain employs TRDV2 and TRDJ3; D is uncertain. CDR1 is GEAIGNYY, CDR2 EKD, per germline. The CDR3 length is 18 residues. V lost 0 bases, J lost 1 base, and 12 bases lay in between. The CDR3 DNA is TGTGCCTGTGACACCTTAAGTAGGAGTTCCTGGGACACCCGACAGATGTTTTTC. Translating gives CACDTLSRSSWDTRQMFF.

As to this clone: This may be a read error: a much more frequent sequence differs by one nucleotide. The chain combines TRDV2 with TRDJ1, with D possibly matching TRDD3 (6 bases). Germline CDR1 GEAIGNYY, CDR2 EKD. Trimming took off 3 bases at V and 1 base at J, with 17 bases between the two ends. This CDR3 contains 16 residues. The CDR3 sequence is CACDFWGGDVTDKLIF. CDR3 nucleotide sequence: TGTGCCTGTGACTTTTGGGGAGGGGATGTCACCGATAAACTCATCTTT.

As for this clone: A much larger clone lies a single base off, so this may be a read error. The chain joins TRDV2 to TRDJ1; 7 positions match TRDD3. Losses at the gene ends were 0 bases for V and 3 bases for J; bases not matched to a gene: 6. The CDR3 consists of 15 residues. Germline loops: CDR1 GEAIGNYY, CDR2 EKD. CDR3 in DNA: TGTGCCTGTGACACCCTGGGGGCTAAGGCCGATAAACTCATCTTT. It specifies CACDTLGAKADKLIF.

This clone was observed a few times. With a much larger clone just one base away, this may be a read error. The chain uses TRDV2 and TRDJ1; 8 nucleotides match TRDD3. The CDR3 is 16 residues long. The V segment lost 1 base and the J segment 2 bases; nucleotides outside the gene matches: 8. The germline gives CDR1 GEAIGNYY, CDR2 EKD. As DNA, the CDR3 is TGTGCCTGTGACACACTGGGGGCTCGAGAAACCGATAAACTCATCTTT. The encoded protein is CACDTLGARETDKLIF.

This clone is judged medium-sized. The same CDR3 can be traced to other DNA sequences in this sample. The CDR3 DNA sequence: TGTGCCTGTGACACGGTCCTAACTGGGGGATACCAGTACACCGATAAACTCATCTTT. Its protein product is CACDTVLTGGYQYTDKLIF. The rearrangement uses TRDV2 and TRDJ1; 12 bases are a match to TRDD3. Trimming removed 1 base from V and 0 bases from J; junction bases left unmatched: 11. CDR1 is GEAIGNYY and CDR2 is EKD in the germline V gene. The CDR3 contains 19 residues.

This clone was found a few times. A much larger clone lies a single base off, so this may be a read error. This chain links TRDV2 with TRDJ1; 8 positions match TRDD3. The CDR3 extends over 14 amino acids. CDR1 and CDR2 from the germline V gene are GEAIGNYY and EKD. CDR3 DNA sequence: TGTGCCTGTGGCACCGTGGGGGATACCGATAAACTCATCTTT. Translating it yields CACGTVGDTDKLIF.

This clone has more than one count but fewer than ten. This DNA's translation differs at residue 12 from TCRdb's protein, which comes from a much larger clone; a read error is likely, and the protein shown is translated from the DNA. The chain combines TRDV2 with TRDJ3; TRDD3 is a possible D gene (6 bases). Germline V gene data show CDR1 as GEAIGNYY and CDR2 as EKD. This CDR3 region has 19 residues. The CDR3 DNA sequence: TGTGCCTGTGACACGGGCTGGGGTTCGGACTCCCGGGACACCCGACAGATGTTTTTC. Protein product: CACDTGWGSDSRDTRQMFF.

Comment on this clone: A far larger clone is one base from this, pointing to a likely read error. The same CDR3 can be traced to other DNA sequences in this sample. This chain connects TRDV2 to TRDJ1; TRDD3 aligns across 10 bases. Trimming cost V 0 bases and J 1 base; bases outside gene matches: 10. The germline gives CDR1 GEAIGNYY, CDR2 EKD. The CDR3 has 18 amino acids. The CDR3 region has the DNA TGTGCCTGTGACACCCTCCACCGCACTGGGGGATCCACCGATAAACTCATCTTT. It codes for CACDTLHRTGGSTDKLIF.

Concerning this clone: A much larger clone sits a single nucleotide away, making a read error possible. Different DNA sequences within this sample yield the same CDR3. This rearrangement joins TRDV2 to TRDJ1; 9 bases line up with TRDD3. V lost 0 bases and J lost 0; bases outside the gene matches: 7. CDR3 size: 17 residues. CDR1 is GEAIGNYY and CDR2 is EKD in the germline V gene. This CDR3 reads CACDTVLGDTHTDKLIF. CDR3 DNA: TGTGCCTGTGACACCGTACTGGGGGACACACACACCGATAAACTCATCTTT.

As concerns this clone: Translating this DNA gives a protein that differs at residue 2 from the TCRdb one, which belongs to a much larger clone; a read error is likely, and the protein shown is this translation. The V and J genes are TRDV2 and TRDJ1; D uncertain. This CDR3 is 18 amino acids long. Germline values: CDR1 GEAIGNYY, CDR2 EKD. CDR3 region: CSCDTLSGPSTYTDKLIF. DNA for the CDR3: TGTTCCTGTGACACCTTGTCCGGTCCCTCTACATACACCGATAAACTCATCTTT.